Listed here are 22 T cell receptor beta chains from one sample, sequenced in a study of blood T cells in healthy people across ages. Next came a second PCR, run for roughly 6 to 11 cycles, which used a sample-barcoded 5' primer along with a J-beta primer mix. TCRdb re-called the 5' RACE reads with MiXCR, one entry per CDR3 protein. The sample lists some 1,500,000 distinct CDR3 sequences, less than 45% occurring once. Material: blood. All receptors come from a woman aged 18 to 35 in good health.

This clonotype showed up just a few times. The chain has TRBV4-3 and TRBJ1-1; D not certain. The germline CDR1 and CDR2 sequences are LGHNA and YSLEER. The CDR3 runs to 14 residues. V lost 1 base and J 3 bases, leaving 9 bases between the germline ends. The CDR3 DNA reads TGCGCCAGCAGCCAAGCTCCCGGGGACACTGAAGCTTTCTTT. Translating gives CASSQAPGDTEAFF.

This clonotype has just a few counts. The chain recombines TRBV6-6 with TRBJ1-1, with D tentatively TRBD1 (5 bases). V dropped 5 bases and J dropped 2 bases, with 12 bases sitting between them. The CDR3 is 14 residues long. Germline V gives CDR1 MNHNY, CDR2 SVGAGI (reference sequence). CDR3 loop: CASSEGPANTEAFF. CDR3 coding DNA: TGTGCCAGCAGTGAGGGACCGGCTAACACTGAAGCTTTCTTT.

This clonotype has a handful of counts. The J gene is TRBJ2-1, the V gene TRBV12-3 or TRBV12-4; 15 bases match TRBD2. The CDR3 is 18 residues long. J was trimmed by 1 base and V by 2 bases; bases with no gene match: 3. CDR3 sequence (DNA): TGTGCCAGCAGTTTACTCGGGACTAGCGGGGGGTCCTACAATGAGCAGTTCTTC. This sequence encodes CASSLLGTSGGSYNEQFF.

The chain carries TRBV6-5 and TRBJ1-6, with 7 bases aligning to TRBD1. The CDR3 totals 16 residues. Germline V gene data show CDR1 as MNHEY and CDR2 as SVGAGI. With V trimmed by 10 bases and J by 6 bases, 15 bases remained unmatched. Here the CDR3 DNA reads TGTGCCACTATTGATCTACGGACAGGCCCTAATTCACCCCTCCACTTT. Its translation: CATIDLRTGPNSPLHF.

This clonotype was seen at least ten times. The CDR3 loop is CASSLVSRSGDGYTF. The CDR3 DNA sequence: TGCGCCAGCAGCTTGGTCTCGAGAAGCGGTGATGGCTACACCTTC. The chain has TRBV5-1 and TRBJ1-2; no definite D call. V lost 0 bases, J lost 6 bases, and 15 bases lay in between. The CDR3 runs to 15 residues. Per germline, CDR1 SGHRS and CDR2 YFSETQ.

The J gene is TRBJ1-2, the V gene TRBV9, with 8 bases matching TRBD1. The CDR3 extends over 16 amino acids. In germline, CDR1 is SGDLS, CDR2 YYNGEE. The V gene end was trimmed by 4 bases and the J gene end by 4 bases; junction bases not matched to a gene: 12. CDR3 in DNA: TGTGCCAGCAGCCCCAGTTGGACAGGGATAAGCTATGGCTACACCTTC. Protein product: CASSPSWTGISYGYTF.

CDR3 region: CSAATTTDTQYF. CDR3 bases: TGCAGTGCTGCGACTACTACAGATACGCAGTATTTT. The J gene is TRBJ2-3, the V gene TRBV20-1; perhaps TRBD2 as D (5 bases). CDR3 size: 12 residues. The germline CDR1 and CDR2 sequences are DFQATT and SNEGSKA (reference sequence). The V end lost 5 bases, the J end lost 3 bases, and 9 bases lay between the germline ends.

The genes are TRBV30 and TRBJ1-1; D is unclear. Trimming removed 4 bases from V and 7 bases from J, with 10 bases in between. Germline values: CDR1 GTSNPN, CDR2 SVGIG (reference sequence). This CDR3 is 11 amino acids long. CDR3 sequence: CAWTMRSEAFF. The CDR3 DNA follows: TGTGCCTGGACTATGAGGAGTGAAGCTTTCTTT. Based on the CDR3 plus reference TRBV30 and TRBJ1-1, the full variable domain is SQTIHQWPATLVQPVGSPLSLECTVEGTSNPNLYWYRQAAGRGLQLLFYSVGIGQISSEVPQNLSASRPQDRQFILSSKKLLLSDSGFYLCAWTMRSEAFFGQGTRLTVV.

CDR3: CASSVPDRDSSREQYF. In DNA, the CDR3 is TGTGCCAGCAGCGTACCCGACCGGGACTCTTCTCGGGAGCAGTACTTC. This chain uses TRBV9 with TRBJ2-5, with TRBD2 as a possible D gene (6 bases). Germline values: CDR1 SGDLS, CDR2 YYNGEE. The V gene lost 1 base and the J gene lost 11 bases, with 24 bases spanning the gap. The CDR3 length is 16 residues. Supplemented by reference TRBV9 and TRBJ2-5, the full variable domain reads DSGVTQTPKHLITATGQRVTLRCSPRSGDLSVYWYQQSLDQGLQFLIQYYNGEERAKGNILERFSAQQFPDLHSELNLSSLELGDSALYFCASSVPDRDSSREQYFGPGTRLLVL.

This clonotype was observed a few times. The rearrangement uses TRBV7-2 and TRBJ2-1, with D possibly TRBD2 on 5 matching bases. Between the trimmed V and J ends, which lost 2 bases and 1 base, there was a span of 9 bases. CDR3 length: 15 amino acids. The germline CDR1 and CDR2 sequences are SGHTA and FQGNSA. The CDR3 reads CASSLYGGSYNEQFF. The CDR3 DNA is TGTGCCAGCAGCTTATATGGAGGATCCTACAATGAGCAGTTCTTC.

The chain employs TRBV27 and TRBJ2-1; D possibly corresponds to TRBD1 (5 bases). Deletions cut 3 bases from V and 6 bases from J, with 9 bases between. The CDR3 loop spans 13 amino acids. Germline values: CDR1 MNHEY, CDR2 SMNVEV (reference sequence). The CDR3 nucleotides are TGTGCCAGCAGTTTCGGACACGCCAATGAGCAGTTCTTC. Translating gives CASSFGHANEQFF.

This sequence joins TRBV20-1 and TRBJ2-1; D may be TRBD1 or TRBD2 (5 bases each). TRBJ2-7 matches the DNA end more closely, so the J call is doubtful. Germline CDR1 and CDR2: DFQATT and SNEGSKA (reference sequence). The CDR3 has 14 residues. CDR3 DNA: TGCAGTGCCCCGGGATCGGGGACCTACAATGAGCAGTACTTC. Encoded protein: CSAPGSGTYNEQYF.

V usage is TRBV20-1 and J usage is TRBJ2-1; 10 bases are shared with TRBD2. The end of the DNA fits TRBJ2-7 better, so the J call may be wrong. The CDR3 loop spans 15 amino acids. The germline V gene has CDR1 DFQATT and CDR2 SNEGSKA (reference sequence). The CDR3 protein is CSARPAGGLHNEQYF. The CDR3 DNA is TGCAGTGCTAGACCAGCGGGGGGGCTTCACAATGAGCAGTACTTC.

The table lists this clonotype with a few counts. J is TRBJ2-1 and V is TRBV7-2; TRBD2 matches 9 bases. The CDR3 is 16 residues long. CDR1 and CDR2 from the germline V gene are SGHTA and FQGNSA. The trim removed 0 bases at V and 7 bases at J, leaving 7 bases unmatched. The CDR3 sequence is CASSLAGGGAANEQFF. As DNA, the CDR3 is TGTGCCAGCAGCTTAGCCGGCGGGGGGGCCGCAAATGAGCAGTTCTTC.

The chain has TRBV27 and TRBJ2-7, with TRBD2 identical over 10 bases. The J call could be wrong; TRBJ2-5 is a better fit for the DNA end. CDR3 length equals 16 residues. CDR1 is MNHEY and CDR2 is SMNVEV in the germline V gene (reference sequence). The CDR3 nucleotides are TGTGCCAGCAGTTTTCATTTCAGCGGGAGGGAAGAGACCCAGTACTTC. Its protein product is CASSFHFSGREETQYF.

This clonotype was seen only a few times. The rearrangement links TRBV7-9 to TRBJ1-4, with D uncertain. V shed 0 bases and J shed 6 bases, with 17 bases lying between them. CDR3 length equals 17 residues. Germline V lookup: CDR1 SEHNR, CDR2 FQNEAQ (reference sequence). CDR3 sequence: CASSLAKTDVEDEKLFF. The CDR3, as DNA: TGTGCCAGCAGCTTAGCGAAAACAGACGTAGAGGATGAAAAACTGTTTTTT.

The J gene is TRBJ2-2, the V gene TRBV27, with 11 nucleotides matching TRBD1. The germline CDR1 and CDR2 sequences are MNHEY and SMNVEV (reference sequence). V trimming: 6 bases; J trimming: 5 bases; junction bases outside the gene matches: 5. The CDR3 runs to 15 residues. The CDR3 nucleotides are TGTGCCAGCAGAAGAGGGGACAGGGGGACCGGGGAGCTGTTTTTT. It yields the protein CASRRGDRGTGELFF.

This chain connects TRBV20-1 to TRBJ2-5; 7 bases agree with TRBD1. The CDR3 sequence is 15 residues long. Germline assignment: CDR1 DFQATT and CDR2 SNEGSKA (reference sequence). J lost 1 base, V lost 4 bases, and 9 bases had no gene match. DNA of the CDR3: TGCAGTGCTATCCCCACCGACAGGGTCCAAGAGACCCAGTACTTC. This sequence encodes CSAIPTDRVQETQYF.

This clonotype was recorded once. In DNA, the CDR3 is TGCAGTGCCGGCGTGCTTTATGAGCAGTTCTTC. Encoded protein: CSAGVLYEQFF. The chain employs TRBV20-1 and TRBJ2-1, with no clear D. The germline V and J ends were trimmed by 6 bases and 8 bases, with 11 bases remaining between them. Germline-derived CDR1 and CDR2 are DFQATT and SNEGSKA (reference sequence). The CDR3 is 11 residues long.

The rearrangement uses TRBV3-1 and TRBJ2-1; TRBD2 agrees at 13 bases. The V and J ends lost 7 bases and 7 bases, in that order; junction bases with no gene match: 4. Germline CDR1 is LGHDT and CDR2 is YNNKEL (reference sequence). The CDR3 is made up of 14 amino acids. Here the CDR3 DNA reads TGTGCCAGCACGGGACTAGCGGGATCTAATGAGCAGTTCTTC. Encoded protein: CASTGLAGSNEQFF.

This rearrangement joins TRBV25-1 to TRBJ2-5, with TRBD1 matching 9 bases. The CDR3 length is 14 residues. V was clipped by 5 bases and J by 5 bases; unmatched bases: 6. Germline V gene sequence: CDR1 MGHDK, CDR2 SYGVNS. Written as DNA, the CDR3 is TGTGCCAGCAGTACACAGGGGGCATGGGAGACCCAGTACTTC. This sequence encodes CASSTQGAWETQYF.

CDR3 amino acids: CASSTGGLEQFF. DNA for the CDR3: TGTGCCAGCTCAACAGGGGGCCTGGAGCAGTTCTTC. The chain carries TRBV18 and TRBJ2-1, with 9 bases lining up with TRBD1. The CDR3 totals 12 residues. After removal of 5 bases from V and 10 bases from J, the junction contained 3 bases not matched to a gene. From germline, CDR1 is KGHSH and CDR2 LQKENI.